Listed here is a single T cell receptor beta chain. Its antigen is still unknown. Base qualities were left out, and no much larger clone turns up one base away. The data were obtained in a study of cytomegalovirus exposure and HLA in healthy donors (TCRdb year 2017). The study in broad terms: An earlier analysis of roughly 610 of the donors reported 276 Gb of sequence data and 90 million to 120 million unique TCR beta sequences obtained from roughly 180 million T cells. An early release covering about 600 HLA-typed donors comprised 250 to 350 gigabases of sequencing data and 85 million to 100 million unique TCR sequences. Of the 398 genotyped donors, roughly 80% were placed in the genetic ancestry cluster associated with self-reported Caucasian donors. The study was designed to test whether signatures of past pathogen exposure could be identified by cataloging public T cell receptors. The study profiled the T cell repertoires of under 700 subjects by immunosequencing and related them to cytomegalovirus serostatus. In addition to the first cohort of 666 subjects, a separate validation cohort of approximately 120 different subjects was used. To predict cytomegalovirus infection status, the study combined high-throughput TCR immunosequencing, statistical association of individual TCRs with disease status, and machine learning. In a later analysis, previously published TCR beta repertoires from roughly 710 donors were re-analyzed and high-resolution HLA genotyping was added so that TCR occurrence patterns could be studied. The later analysis used no new phenotypic data to find candidate immune exposures, relying instead on TCR beta sequences and their occurrence across donors. An earlier analysis of 500 to 750 of the donors applied high-throughput TCR beta sequencing to assess whether each TCR beta V gene segment acted as functional or pseudogenic. Donor age, sex, ethnicity and CMV serostatus were collected together with the repertoire data. A later genetic analysis used genome-wide SNP genotypes for about three fifths of the 666 donors, treating that subset as a discovery cohort. Every repertoire in the discovery cohort had been generated on one and the same sequencing platform. Both class I and class II loci were covered by HLA typing, at four-digit resolution. The number of donors typed differed by locus, with about 620-630 for A, B, C, DRB1 and DQB1, 522 for DQA1, over 600 for DPA1, and some 440 for DPB1. Four to six DR-DQ haplotypes were handled as single units for association and clustering because linkage in the cohort was strong. Across some 400 genotyped donors of the cohort, an average of roughly 200,000 unique TCR beta nucleotide sequences per donor were sequenced, and roughly 20% of those sequences were non-productive. The investigation overall reported the following: Broadly in line with IMGT annotations, most TCR beta V segments showed up in productive rearrangements about 87% or about 30% of the time in an earlier analysis of some 590 of the donors. Most TCR sequences were observed very rarely across donors, whereas some public TCRs were present in many individuals. Only TCR beta chains were sequenced in this cohort, and the absence of alpha or paired-chain data limited detectable features. Several of the top co-occurrence clusters appeared to be linked to parvovirus B19, influenza, CMV and Epstein-Barr virus, according to a later analysis. A later analysis found that TCR association rates varied across HLA loci, with DRB1 alleles showing the most associated TCRs and HLA-C alleles the fewest. It was suggested by the authors that the approach could potentially be generalized to other disease states and immunological phenotypes. Some IMGT-functional V segments, including TRBV6-2 and TRBV6-3, could not be distinguished by the 87-base-pair reads and were therefore excluded. Strong co-occurrence of HLA alleles, especially DR and DQ, made assigning TCR associations to individual alleles difficult. Correlated functional status among segregating V segments might be attributable to linkage disequilibrium, but an unknown experimental factor could not be ruled out. Immune exposure information for the cohort was limited to CMV serostatus. Because counts were too low, more than 15 rarely observed V segments, including chromosome 9 orphons, were left out of the earlier analysis of about 500 of the donors. A later analysis found that HLA-associated TCR beta chains were more clonally expanded and had lower generation probabilities than equally common non-associated chains. A further reported finding was that TCR beta sequences accurately predicted the HLA-A and HLA-B alleles for most subjects in the first cohort. According to a later genetic analysis, donors in an Asian-associated ancestry cluster had fewer N-insertions in productive TCRs than the roughly 670-donor mean. In a later genetic analysis, a missense DCLRE1C variant was associated with V-gene and J-gene trimming of TCR beta chains, and the association was replicated in an independent cohort. A group of highly shared sequence variants was considered likely to be a technical artifact of the sequencing pipeline. Specific HLA alleles were associated with 15,000 to 20,000 TCR beta sequences at a false discovery rate of 0.05 in a later analysis. Most CMV-associated TCR beta chains appeared to be HLA-restricted in a later analysis, and the HLA associations seemed to be driven largely by CMV exposure. Because HLA typing was missing for some donors at each locus, association tests included only the typed subset. In vitro tests confirmed that a few of the cytomegalovirus-associated TCR beta chains recognize cytomegalovirus antigens. In the study, 150 to 200 TCR beta chains were listed as associated with cytomegalovirus. Cytomegalovirus status was reported to be diagnosed by the classifier with high specificity and sensitivity in both the original and validation cohorts. Presence/absence analyses assumed roughly uniform sequencing depth across donors, an assumption that may not hold.

The CDR3 holds 18 amino acids from the cysteine to the phenylalanine. The entry retains the CDR3 DNA only, 54 bases that are in frame from base 1. Sequences LNHNV (CDR1) and YYDKDF (CDR2) are obtained from the germline V gene (reference sequence). Trimming at the junction amounts to 4 bases on V and 1 base on J, and the germline ends lie 17 bases apart. Library prep was done by the immunoSEQ multiplex PCR assay. A mixture of 60 forward primers for TCR Vbeta segments and 13 reverse primers for TCR Jbeta segments was used in the multiplex PCR. The CDR3 region of rearranged TCR beta genes was amplified from genomic DNA with a multiplex PCR assay. The Illumina HiSeq System was used to sequence the amplified TCR beta libraries as 87-base-pair reads. On the authors' methods: In a later analysis, 80 million or so unique TCR beta chains were counted across the approximately 620 repertoires, and roughly 10 million of these chains were shared by at least two donors. A nearest-neighbor algorithm error-corrected the raw reads and collapsed the reads into unique sequences, merging closely related sequences to remove PCR and sequencing errors. Alignment of CDR3 sequences to IMGT reference sequences was used to assign V, D and J gene segments. For a sequence to be retained, at least a six-nucleotide match to both a V gene segment and a J gene segment was required. A rearrangement counted as productive if the CDR3 had no stop codons and remained in frame with V and J, and every other rearrangement counted as non-productive. Following IMGT convention, CDR3 was defined as the stretch from the second conserved V-encoded cysteine up to the conserved J-encoded phenylalanine. The earlier analysis of fewer than 750 of the donors excluded sequences that lacked an unambiguous match to a single V gene segment. An earlier analysis of about 600 of the donors called V segments functional above 56.7% productive rearrangements and segregating when the between-donor standard deviation exceeded 5%. A statistical classification framework was built to diagnose cytomegalovirus status from the catalog of TCR beta chain sequences. A later analysis assigned V and J genes by comparing TCR nucleotide sequences with IMGT/GENE-DB human TR gene sequences. The TCRdist pipeline was used in a later analysis to assign CDR3 sequences and most-parsimonious VDJ recombination scenarios. A later analysis defined each TCR beta chain by its CDR3 amino acid sequence plus V-gene family, and excluded reads lacking a unique V-gene family. To address suspected cross-contamination and a sequencing artifact, a later analysis removed some 620 highly shared, low-generation-probability nucleotide sequences. For each public chain, a later analysis derived a clonal expansion index from normalized ranks of inferred template counts within each repertoire. In a later analysis, generation probabilities were computed using a VDJ recombination model fitted to out-of-frame rearrangements, and the results were checked against IGoR. In a later analysis, TCR-TCR, TCR-HLA and TCR-CMV co-occurrence was scored with hypergeometric tests, and a repertoire-size bias correction was applied to TCR pairs. To estimate false discovery rates, a later analysis permuted the HLA or CMV assignments 20 times. In a later analysis, co-occurring TCRs were grouped using DBSCAN, and TCRdist sequence similarity was added for clustering within HLA-allele-positive subsets. Co-occurrence clustering excluded repertoires with fewer than 30,000 or more than 120,000 public chains, plus five with anomalous nucleotide sharing. Imported from immuneACCESS, the table was reduced by TCRdb to in-frame sequences with V and J called. These copies leave out some clones; in studies compared against another copy, an unresolved V gene accounts for under half, and the cause of the remainder is not known. V and J calls and clone size follow that table, whereas D and trimming were derived from the DNA. The sample table lists 150,000 to 200,000 clones, 80% to 90% of them with a count of one. Approximately 12% of the sample rests with the top ten.

The cohort consisted of 600 or so healthy bone marrow donors. At the time of sampling, every cohort member was nominally healthy, though immune exposures that went unrecorded were likely present. The donor was CMV seropositive and belonged to the group of about 290 seropositive cohort members. Each donor provided a peripheral blood sample, and peripheral blood mononuclear cells were used for TCR beta sequencing. Genomic DNA extraction from the blood cell samples was performed with the Qiagen DNeasy Blood Extraction Kit. Sequencing was performed on PBMCs. The origin of this receptor is a man in his forties or fifties in good health and CMV-seropositive. The V gene is TRBV15 and the J gene is TRBJ1-6; a weak D assignment points to TRBD1 (6 bases agree). The nucleotide sequence reads TGTGCCACCAGCATAAGGGCGTACAGGGCGTCCTATAATTCACCCCTCCACTTT. This gives the protein CATSIRAYRASYNSPLHF.